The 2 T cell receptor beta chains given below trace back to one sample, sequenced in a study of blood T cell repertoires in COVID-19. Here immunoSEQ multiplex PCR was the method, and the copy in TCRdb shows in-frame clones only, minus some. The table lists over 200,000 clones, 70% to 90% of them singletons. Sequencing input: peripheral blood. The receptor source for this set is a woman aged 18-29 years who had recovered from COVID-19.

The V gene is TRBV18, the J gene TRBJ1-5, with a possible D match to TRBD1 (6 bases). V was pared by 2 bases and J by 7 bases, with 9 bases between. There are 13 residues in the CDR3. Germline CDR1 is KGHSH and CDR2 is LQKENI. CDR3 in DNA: TGTGCCAGCTCACCAGACAGGAAACAGCCCCAGCATTTT. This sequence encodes CASSPDRKQPQHF.

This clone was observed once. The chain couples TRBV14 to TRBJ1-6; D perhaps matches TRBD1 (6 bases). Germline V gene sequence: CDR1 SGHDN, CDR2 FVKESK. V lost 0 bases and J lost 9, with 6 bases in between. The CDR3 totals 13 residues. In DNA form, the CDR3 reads TGTGCCAGCAGCCAAGAGACAGGTTCACCCCTCCACTTT. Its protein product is CASSQETGSPLHF.